This section outlines one T cell receptor beta chain sequence together with its context. Its antigen remains undetermined. No quality values exist for individual bases; no much larger clone is one base distant. PBMCs were isolated by Ficoll-Paque density gradient centrifugation. These data are taken from a study of T-cell memory formation after mild COVID-19 listed by TCRdb under 2021. For the study in its entirety: Most TCR sequence clusters were specific to one of the two donors. In a couple of donors, T-cell clones that expanded and contracted after mild COVID-19 were tracked by sequencing TCRalpha and TCRbeta repertoires over time. Two young, previously healthy adult volunteers made up the cohort, one male and one female.

The paper's findings and limits, for the study overall: Only two mild cases were covered in the study, and larger cohorts including severe cases with pre-infection samples were considered necessary. Clones contracting from day 15 to 85 had balanced CD4/CD8 phenotypes, while a second wave expanding from day 15 to 37 was biased towards CD4+. Whether the second-wave clones peaking on day 37 were SARS-CoV-2 specific was not confirmed. Contracting CD4+ clones appeared mostly in the CM and EM memory subsets, whereas CD8+ clones were enriched in EMRA. Some responding clones were detected in pre-infection memory, suggesting pre-existing cross-reactive memory T cells joined the SARS-CoV-2 response.

The sequencer was an Illumina NovaSeq 6000. TCRalpha and TCRbeta cDNA libraries were built by 5'RACE with constant-segment primers, adding sample barcodes and unique molecular identifiers. RNA was extracted from every sample with Trizol reagent. Amplification of the libraries took two PCR steps, and the second step added a second sample barcode plus Illumina TruSeq adapters. Libraries were sequenced on an Illumina NovaSeq with 2 x 150 bp paired-end reads. In the authors' own workflow: With migec v1.2.7, reads were demultiplexed and then collapsed into UMI-guided consensus sequences. Using mixcr v2.1.11, UMI consensuses were aligned to TRA and TRB V and J templates and then assembled into clonotypes. Expanded or contracted clonotypes were those called significant by both edgeR and NoisET, with noise models trained on biological replicates. For edgeR calls, the thresholds were a false discovery rate-adjusted p below 0.01 and a log2 fold-change of 1. PCA with hierarchical clustering of max-normalized trajectories of the 1000 most abundant clonotypes was used as exploratory dynamics analysis. Separately sequenced CD4+ and CD8+ repertoires were used to assign the CD4 or CD8 phenotype of responding clones. TCRdb ran its own pipeline on the public reads, namely fastp trimming at Q25 and MiXCR clone calling, and kept in-frame beta chains. Here each entry gathers all rows of one CDR3 protein and keeps the most common genes and DNA. These V and J calls derive from TCRdb rather than the authors' analysis. The sample table holds under 350,000 distinct CDR3 sequences, of which 15% to 20% were seen once. The ten largest make up less than 30% of the sample.

Sequencing was carried out using PBMCs or a T cell subset sorted from them (not recorded which). The source of this sequence is a man aged 18 to 35 who had mild COVID-19 (a few samples of this study predate the infection). The sample titles of this study are shuffled in the database, so cell type and time point are left out; the donor was told from shared clones.

The encoded CDR3 is CASSQDRARPDIQYF. The DNA sequence is as follows: TGCGCCAGCAGCCAAGATCGGGCAAGGCCGGACATTCAGTACTTC. Recombination linked TRBV4-1 to TRBJ2-4, with no confident D gene call. From its cysteine to its phenylalanine, the CDR3 spans 15 amino acids. CDR3 DNA only is kept here, 45 bases in frame from base 1. Looking up the germline V gene yields CDR1 MGHRA and CDR2 YSYEKL. V loses 0 bases of germline sequence and J loses 8 bases, and the interval between the two ends is 14 bases.